The next 25 T cell receptor beta chains were all read from a single sample in a study of blood T cell repertoires in COVID-19. Generated by immunoSEQ multiplex PCR, the TCRdb table keeps only in-frame clones and is missing some. Seen here are over 600,000 clones, 70% to 90% observed once, and the top ten hold around 0.3%. Sequencing was performed on peripheral blood. These receptors all come from a woman aged 18-30 years with acute or convalescent COVID-19.

V usage is TRBV29-1 and J usage is TRBJ1-2, with D maybe TRBD1 (6 bases). V was pared by 6 bases and J by 7 bases, with 18 bases between. This CDR3 comprises 13 residues. Looked up from germline, CDR1 is SQVTM and CDR2 is ANQGSEA. This CDR3 is CSVNSGGKVGYTF. CDR3 nucleotides: TGCAGCGTGAACAGTGGGGGCAAGGTTGGCTACACCTTC.

The gene calls are TRBV12-3 or TRBV12-4 and TRBJ1-4; D is unresolved. The CDR3 loop spans 11 amino acids. V shed 5 bases and J shed 5 bases, with 3 bases lying between them. CDR3 in DNA: TGTGCCAGCAGTACAAATGAAAAACTGTTTTTT. It translates to CASSTNEKLFF.

Comment on this clone: The same CDR3 is also encoded by other DNA sequences in this sample. The J gene is TRBJ1-2, the V gene TRBV5-1; tentative D call: TRBD1 (6 bases). Germline CDR1 is SGHRS and CDR2 is YFSETQ. This CDR3 is 13 amino acids long. Trimming pared 0 bases from V and 3 bases from J, leaving 6 bases between. This CDR3 is CASSLGQDYGYTF. Written as DNA, the CDR3 is TGCGCCAGCAGCTTGGGACAGGACTATGGCTACACCTTC.

This rearrangement joins TRBV25-1 to TRBJ1-6; TRBD1 might be the D (5 bases). CDR3 length equals 16 residues. Between the trimmed V and J ends, which lost 1 base and 3 bases, there was a span of 10 bases. CDR1 is MGHDK and CDR2 is SYGVNS in the germline V gene. The CDR3 region has the DNA TGTGCCAGCAGTGAATTTCGGGGGATCTATAATTCACCCCTCCACTTT. Residues: CASSEFRGIYNSPLHF.

This chain joins TRBV5-1 and TRBJ2-3; 8 nucleotides agree with TRBD2. The J segment lost 6 bases and the V segment lost 4 bases, leaving 10 bases of the junction unmatched. This CDR3 region has 15 residues. Germline CDR1 SGHRS, CDR2 YFSETQ. This CDR3 is CASSPGGAFSDTQYF. CDR3 nucleotide sequence: TGCGCCAGCAGCCCCGGGGGGGCCTTCTCCGATACGCAGTATTTT. The full variable domain, its missing parts supplied by reference TRBV5-1 and TRBJ2-3, is KAGVTQTPRYLIKTRGQQVTLSCSPISGHRSVSWYQQTPGQGLQFLFEYFSETQRNKGNFPGRFSGRQFSNSRSEMNVSTLELGDSALYLCASSPGGAFSDTQYFGPGTRLTVL.

The CDR3 reads CSVDLLAGESSSYNEQFF. In DNA, the CDR3 is TGCAGCGTTGATTTACTAGCGGGGGAATCGAGCTCCTACAATGAGCAGTTCTTC. This sequence joins TRBV29-1 and TRBJ2-1, with 11 bases aligning to TRBD2. The CDR3 runs to 18 residues. Trimming cost V 3 bases and J 0 bases; bases outside gene matches: 10. CDR1 SQVTM and CDR2 ANQGSEA come from the germline V gene.

The rearrangement joins TRBV7-6 to TRBJ1-2; 8 bases are a match to TRBD1. The J segment lost 6 bases and the V segment lost 2 bases, leaving 5 bases of the junction unmatched. This CDR3 is built from 14 residues. Germline V lookup: CDR1 SGHVS, CDR2 FNYEAQ. The CDR3 region is CASSLSTGADGYTF. CDR3 coding DNA: TGTGCCAGCAGCTTATCGACAGGGGCCGATGGCTACACCTTC.

Only one count was recorded for this clone. Other DNA sequences in this specimen translate into the identical CDR3. The V and J genes are TRBV6-1 and TRBJ1-2, with D unresolved. Trimming pared 2 bases from V and 11 bases from J, leaving 15 bases between. This CDR3 region has 13 residues. The germline CDR1 and CDR2 sequences are MNHNS and SASEGT. The CDR3 DNA reads as TGTGCCAGCAGTGAAAGGCCAGGTGTTGGGTACACCTTC. Translation gives CASSERPGVGYTF.

The chain links TRBV5-5 to TRBJ2-7; D is undetermined. Trimming shortened V by 2 bases and J by 3 bases, and 6 bases separated the two germline ends. The CDR3 is 12 residues long. Germline-derived CDR1 and CDR2 are SGHKS and YYEKEE (reference sequence). The CDR3 protein is CASSFDFYEQYF. The CDR3, as DNA: TGTGCCAGCAGCTTCGACTTCTACGAGCAGTACTTC.

This chain connects TRBV2 to TRBJ2-5; 7 bases align to TRBD1. The V gene end was trimmed by 6 bases and the J gene end by 5 bases; junction bases not matched to a gene: 9. From germline, CDR1 is SNHLY and CDR2 FYNNEI. The CDR3 has 14 residues. This CDR3 reads CASRATGLGETQYF. The CDR3 nucleotides are TGTGCCAGCAGGGCGACAGGGTTAGGGGAGACCCAGTACTTC.

V and J are TRBV14 and TRBJ2-6, with D uncertain. The CDR3 has 19 amino acids. Trimming stripped 4 bases from V and 0 bases from J, with 19 bases between. Germline values: CDR1 SGHDN, CDR2 FVKESK. The CDR3 nucleotides are TGTGCCAGCAGCCGCAGAGTACCGGGTCCCGGCTCTGGGGCCAACGTCCTGACTTTC. Translating gives CASSRRVPGPGSGANVLTF.

The chain couples TRBV12-3 or TRBV12-4 to TRBJ1-1; D unclear. Trimming removed 3 bases from V and 3 bases from J, with 5 bases in between. The CDR3 length is 12 residues. As DNA, the CDR3 is TGTGCCAGCAGTTTTTCGGACACTGAAGCTTTCTTT. This gives the protein CASSFSDTEAFF.

V is TRBV3-1 (or the pseudogene TRBV3-2) and J is TRBJ2-3; D possibly corresponds to TRBD2 (7 bases). V lost 2 bases and J 0 bases, leaving 15 bases between the germline ends. CDR3 length: 17 amino acids. The germline gives CDR1 LGHDT, CDR2 YNNKEL (reference sequence). The CDR3 sequence: CASSQRGGGYSTDTQYF. Written as DNA, the CDR3 is TGTGCCAGCAGCCAAAGGGGAGGGGGATATAGCACAGATACGCAGTATTTT.

The chain recombines TRBV24-1 with TRBJ1-2; the D gene is possibly TRBD1 (5 bases). CDR1 is KGHDR, CDR2 SFDVKD, per germline. CDR3 size: 14 residues. V lost 2 bases to trimming and J lost 4 bases, with 10 bases between them. As DNA, the CDR3 is TGTGCCACCAGTGATTCTCAGGGAATCTATGGCTACACCTTC. This translates into CATSDSQGIYGYTF.

The V gene is TRBV6-1, the J gene TRBJ2-4, with D tentatively TRBD2 (5 bases). CDR3 length: 16 amino acids. V dropped 4 bases and J dropped 0 bases, with 13 bases sitting between them. CDR1 is MNHNS and CDR2 is SASEGT in the germline V gene. DNA of the CDR3: TGTGCCAGCAGTGCCTTGGGAGAGGTAGCCAAAAACATTCAGTACTTC. Its protein is CASSALGEVAKNIQYF.

The chain joins TRBV11-2 to TRBJ1-2; tentatively, D is TRBD1 (6 bases). V lost 5 bases to trimming and J lost 8 bases, with 18 bases between them. Per the germline V gene, CDR1 is SGHAT and CDR2 is FQNNGV. This CDR3 is built from 14 residues. CDR3 bases: TGTGCCAGCAGCCATAACTCAGGGGAAGGAGGCTACACCTTC. This translates into CASSHNSGEGGYTF.

The chain couples TRBV30 to TRBJ1-4; the D gene is possibly TRBD1 (6 bases). The CDR3 has 15 residues. Between the trimmed V and J ends, which lost 2 bases and 3 bases, there was a span of 13 bases. Germline V gene lookup returns CDR1 GTSNPN and CDR2 SVGIG (reference sequence). The CDR3 DNA is TGTGCCTGGAGTAGGGGGGGGATTTCTAATGAAAAACTGTTTTTT. This codes for CAWSRGGISNEKLFF.

This clone was picked up one time. V is TRBV24-1 and J is TRBJ1-1; 7 positions match TRBD1. J gave up 6 bases and V 6 bases, and 6 bases lay outside the gene matches. Germline V lookup: CDR1 KGHDR, CDR2 SFDVKD. The CDR3 has 13 amino acids. The CDR3 DNA is TGTGCCACCAGTAGGGGGCTAGGGGCTGAAGCTTTCTTT. Translated: CATSRGLGAEAFF.

The chain links TRBV5-5 to TRBJ1-1; D gene uncertain. CDR1 and CDR2 (germline): SGHKS, YYEKEE (reference sequence). The CDR3 length is 12 residues. Trimming left V 6 bases short and J 7 bases short, with 13 bases between. DNA for the CDR3: TGTGCCAGCACCATCAACGGGGTTGAAGCTTTCTTT. Its translation is CASTINGVEAFF. The whole variable domain, filled in from reference TRBV5-5 and TRBJ1-1, reads DAGVTQSPTHLIKTRGQQVTLRCSPISGHKSVSWYQQVLGQGPQFIFQYYEKEERGRGNFPDRFSARQFPNYSSELNVNALLLGDSALYLCASTINGVEAFFGQGTRLTVV.

The V and J genes are TRBV2 and TRBJ2-4, with D possibly TRBD2 on 5 matching bases. CDR3 size: 15 residues. Germline CDR1 SNHLY, CDR2 FYNNEI. Between the trimmed V and J ends, which lost 6 bases and 1 base, there was a span of 13 bases. The CDR3 DNA reads TGTGCCAGCAGGGGAGTCGGGCGGGCCAAAAACATTCAGTACTTC. Translation: CASRGVGRAKNIQYF.

The chain couples TRBV1 to TRBJ1-1; the D call of TRBD1 is as the table states it, not checked on the DNA. TRBV1 counts as a pseudogene. CDR3 length: 20 amino acids. CDR3 protein: CTSSQDKGDSLNMMVTEAFF. For the CDR3, the DNA is TGCACCAGCAGCCAAGATAAGGGGGACAGCCTAAACATGATGGTCACTGAAGCTTTCTTT.

This chain joins TRBV2 and TRBJ1-1; maybe TRBD1 (6 bases). Looked up from germline, CDR1 is SNHLY and CDR2 is FYNNEI. This CDR3 is 15 amino acids long. Trimming took off 6 bases at V and 0 bases at J, with 14 bases between the two ends. For the CDR3, the DNA is TGTGCCAGCAGGGACGGACAGCTCATGAACACTGAAGCTTTCTTT. Protein: CASRDGQLMNTEAFF.

In regard to this clone: One end of the junction varies from germline; a read error may be responsible. The genes are TRBV18 and TRBJ1-2; D unclear. The length of the CDR3 is 12 residues. CDR1 is KGHSH and CDR2 is LQKENI in the germline V gene. The CDR3 protein is CASSPETTAVFF. The CDR3, as DNA: TGTGCCAGCTCACCAGAGACAACTGCAGTCTTCTTC.

V gene TRBV4-2 combines with J gene TRBJ1-1; D may be TRBD1 (5 bases). The CDR3 is 14 amino acids. CDR1 LGHNA and CDR2 YNFKEQ come from the germline V gene. Trimming took off 1 base at V and 4 bases at J, with 10 bases between the two ends. The CDR3 here is CASSQGPGGTEAFF. The CDR3 DNA reads TGTGCCAGCAGCCAAGGCCCGGGGGGCACTGAAGCTTTCTTT.

The V gene is TRBV5-6, the J gene TRBJ1-2; D not resolved. This CDR3 has 11 amino acids. The ends were cut back, 0 bases at V and 14 bases at J, with 11 bases in the middle. Germline lookup yields CDR1 SGHDT and CDR2 YYEEEE. The CDR3 region has the DNA TGTGCCAGCAGCTTGGCCGGGAGGGAAACCTTC. It translates to CASSLAGRETF.